This T cell receptor (beta chain) was identified in a study of a mutant IDH1 vaccine in newly diagnosed glioma. The overall study: First vaccine doses came 4-6 weeks after radiotherapy alone, or with temozolomide cycles. Treated patients had a mean age of about 37 years and a sex split that was around 60% male and around 38% female. Week 35 was assigned to visit V12, and week 47 was assigned to visit V13.

Worth noting for this clone: Its target is unknown.

As for time point: week 47, end of study. The investigators gave 300 ug of mutant IDH1 20-mer peptide in each vaccine dose, together with topical imiquimod. Germline lookup yields CDR1 MDHEN and CDR2 SYDVKM. The CDR3 contains 14 residues. V gave up 5 bases and J gave up 9 bases, with 17 bases separating them. Study conclusions and caveats: Immune responses induced by the vaccine were seen in over 80% of patients, spanning multiple MHC alleles.

The assay was immunoSEQ multiplex PCR, and TCRdb's table has in-frame clones only and misses some. The table has about 94,000 clones, roughly nine tenths seen once; the top ten hold approximately 0.8%. The sequence was obtained from a woman aged 45-65 years with glioma. The V gene is TRBV28, the J gene TRBJ1-5, with D possibly TRBD1 on 5 matching bases. The sequenced sample was PBMCs, obtained from a glioma patient whose treatment included an IDH1 peptide vaccine. In DNA, the CDR3 is TGTGCCAGCAGTCCCCAGGGTGAGTGGCGGCCCCAGCATTTT. Translating gives CASSPQGEWRPQHF. Supplemented by reference TRBV28 and TRBJ1-5, the full variable domain reads DVKVTQSSRYLVKRTGEKVFLECVQDMDHENMFWYRQDPGLGLRLIYFSYDVKMKEKGDIPEGYSVSREKKERFSLILESASTNQTSMYLCASSPQGEWRPQHFGDGTRLSIL.